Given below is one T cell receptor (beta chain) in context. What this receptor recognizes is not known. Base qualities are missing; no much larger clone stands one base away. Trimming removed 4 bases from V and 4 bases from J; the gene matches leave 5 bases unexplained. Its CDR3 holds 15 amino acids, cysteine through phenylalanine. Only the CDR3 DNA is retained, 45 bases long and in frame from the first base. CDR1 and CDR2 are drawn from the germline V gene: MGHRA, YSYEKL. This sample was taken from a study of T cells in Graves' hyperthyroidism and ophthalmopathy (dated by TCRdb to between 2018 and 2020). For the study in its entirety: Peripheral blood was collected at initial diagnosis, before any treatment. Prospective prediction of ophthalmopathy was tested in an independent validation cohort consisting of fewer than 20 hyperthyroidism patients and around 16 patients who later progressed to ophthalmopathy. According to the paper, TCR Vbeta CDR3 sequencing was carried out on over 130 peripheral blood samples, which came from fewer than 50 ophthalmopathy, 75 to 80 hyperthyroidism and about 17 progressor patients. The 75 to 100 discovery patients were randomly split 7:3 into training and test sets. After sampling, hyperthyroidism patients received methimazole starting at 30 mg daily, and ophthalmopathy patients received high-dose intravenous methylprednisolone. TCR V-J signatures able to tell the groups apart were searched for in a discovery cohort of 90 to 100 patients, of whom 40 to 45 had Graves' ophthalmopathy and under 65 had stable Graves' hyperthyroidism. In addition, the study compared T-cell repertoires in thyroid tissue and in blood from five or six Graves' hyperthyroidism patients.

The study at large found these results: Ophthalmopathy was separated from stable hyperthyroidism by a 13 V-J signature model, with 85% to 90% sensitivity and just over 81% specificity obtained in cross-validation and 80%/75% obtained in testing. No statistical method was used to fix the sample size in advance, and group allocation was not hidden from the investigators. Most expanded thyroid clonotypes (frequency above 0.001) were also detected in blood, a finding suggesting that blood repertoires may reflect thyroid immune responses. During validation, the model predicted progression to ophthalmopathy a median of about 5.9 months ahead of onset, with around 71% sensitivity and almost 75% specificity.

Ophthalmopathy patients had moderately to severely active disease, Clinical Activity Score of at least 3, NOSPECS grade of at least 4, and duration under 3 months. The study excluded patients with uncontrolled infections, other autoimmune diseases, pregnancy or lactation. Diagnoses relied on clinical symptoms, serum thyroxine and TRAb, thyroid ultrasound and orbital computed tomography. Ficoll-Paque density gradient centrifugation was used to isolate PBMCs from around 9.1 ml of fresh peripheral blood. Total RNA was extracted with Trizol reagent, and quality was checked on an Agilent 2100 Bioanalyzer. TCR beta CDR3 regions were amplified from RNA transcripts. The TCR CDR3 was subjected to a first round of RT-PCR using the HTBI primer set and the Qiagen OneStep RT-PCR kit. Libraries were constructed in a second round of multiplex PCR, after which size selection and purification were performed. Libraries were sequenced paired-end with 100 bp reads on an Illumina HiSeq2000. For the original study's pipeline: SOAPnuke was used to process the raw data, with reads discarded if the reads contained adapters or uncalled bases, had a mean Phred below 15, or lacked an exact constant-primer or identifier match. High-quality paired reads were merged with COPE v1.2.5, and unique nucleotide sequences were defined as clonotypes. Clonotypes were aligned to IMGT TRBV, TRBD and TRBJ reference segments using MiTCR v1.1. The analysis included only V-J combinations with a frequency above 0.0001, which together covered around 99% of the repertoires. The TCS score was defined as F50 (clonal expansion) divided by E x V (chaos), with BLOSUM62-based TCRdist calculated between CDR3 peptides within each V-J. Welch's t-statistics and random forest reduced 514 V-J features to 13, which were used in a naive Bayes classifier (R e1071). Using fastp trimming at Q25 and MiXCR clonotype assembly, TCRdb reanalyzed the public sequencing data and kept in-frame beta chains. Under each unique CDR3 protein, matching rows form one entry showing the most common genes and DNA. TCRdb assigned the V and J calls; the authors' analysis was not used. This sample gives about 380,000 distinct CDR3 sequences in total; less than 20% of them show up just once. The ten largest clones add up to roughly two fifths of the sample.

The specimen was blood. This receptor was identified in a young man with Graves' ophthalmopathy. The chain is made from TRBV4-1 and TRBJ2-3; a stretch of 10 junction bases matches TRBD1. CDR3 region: CASSPWDRGADTQYF. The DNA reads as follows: TGCGCCAGCAGCCCCTGGGACAGGGGCGCAGATACGCAGTATTTT.